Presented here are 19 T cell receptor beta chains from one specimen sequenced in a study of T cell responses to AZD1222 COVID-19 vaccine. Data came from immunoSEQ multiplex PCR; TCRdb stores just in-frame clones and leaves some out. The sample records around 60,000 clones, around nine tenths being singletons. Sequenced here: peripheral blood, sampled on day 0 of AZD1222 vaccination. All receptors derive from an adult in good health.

The DNA of the CDR3 is TGCGCCAGCAGCTTGGCCGGGAGCTCCTACGAGCAGTACTTC. Translated: CASSLAGSSYEQYF. The rearrangement joins TRBV5-1 to TRBJ2-7, with D maybe TRBD2 (6 bases). Trimming took 0 bases from V and 0 from J, leaving 7 bases between them. The CDR3 is 14 residues long. CDR1 SGHRS and CDR2 YFSETQ come from the germline V gene.

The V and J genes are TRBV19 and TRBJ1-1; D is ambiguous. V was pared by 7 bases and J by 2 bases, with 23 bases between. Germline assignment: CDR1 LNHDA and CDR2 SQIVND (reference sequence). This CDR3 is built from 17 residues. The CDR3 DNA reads TGTGCCAGTAACCACGGGAGTGGGGTCCCCTTAAACACTGAAGCTTTCTTT. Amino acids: CASNHGSGVPLNTEAFF.

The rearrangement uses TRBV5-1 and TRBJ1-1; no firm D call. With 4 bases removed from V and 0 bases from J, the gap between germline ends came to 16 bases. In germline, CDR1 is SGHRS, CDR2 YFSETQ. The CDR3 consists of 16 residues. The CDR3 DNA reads TGCGCCAGCAGCCCCATGCCGGACGCTCTGAACACTGAAGCTTTCTTT. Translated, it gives CASSPMPDALNTEAFF.

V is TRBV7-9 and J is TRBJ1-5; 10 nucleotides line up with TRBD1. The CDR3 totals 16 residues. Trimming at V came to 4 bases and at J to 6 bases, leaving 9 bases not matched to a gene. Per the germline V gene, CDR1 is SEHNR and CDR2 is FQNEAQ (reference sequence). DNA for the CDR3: TGTGCCAGCAGCTATGGGGACAGGGGAGGGAGTCAGCCCCAGCATTTT. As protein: CASSYGDRGGSQPQHF.

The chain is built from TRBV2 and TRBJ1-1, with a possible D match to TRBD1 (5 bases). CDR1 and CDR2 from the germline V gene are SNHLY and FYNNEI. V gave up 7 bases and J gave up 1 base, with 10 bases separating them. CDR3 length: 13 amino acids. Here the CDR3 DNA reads TGTGCCAGCAATGTAGGGGCGAACACTGAAGCTTTCTTT. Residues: CASNVGANTEAFF.

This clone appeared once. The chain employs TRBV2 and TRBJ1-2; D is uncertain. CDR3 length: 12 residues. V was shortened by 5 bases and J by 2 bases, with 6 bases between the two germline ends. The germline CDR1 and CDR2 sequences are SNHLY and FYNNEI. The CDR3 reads CASSMENYGYTF. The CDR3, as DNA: TGTGCCAGCAGTATGGAGAACTATGGCTACACCTTC.

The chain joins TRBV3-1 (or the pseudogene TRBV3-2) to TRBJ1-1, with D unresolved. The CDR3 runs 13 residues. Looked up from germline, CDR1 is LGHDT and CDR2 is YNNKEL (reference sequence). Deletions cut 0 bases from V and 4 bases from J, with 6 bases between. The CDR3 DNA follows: TGTGCCAGCAGCCAAGAAGGTCGCACTGAAGCTTTCTTT. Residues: CASSQEGRTEAFF.

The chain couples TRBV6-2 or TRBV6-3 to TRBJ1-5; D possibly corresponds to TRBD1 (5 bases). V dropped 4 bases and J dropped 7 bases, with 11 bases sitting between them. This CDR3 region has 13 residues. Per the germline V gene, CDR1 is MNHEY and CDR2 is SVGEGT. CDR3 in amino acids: CASSLGVGQPQHF. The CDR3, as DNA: TGTGCCAGCAGTTTAGGGGTAGGGCAGCCCCAGCATTTT.

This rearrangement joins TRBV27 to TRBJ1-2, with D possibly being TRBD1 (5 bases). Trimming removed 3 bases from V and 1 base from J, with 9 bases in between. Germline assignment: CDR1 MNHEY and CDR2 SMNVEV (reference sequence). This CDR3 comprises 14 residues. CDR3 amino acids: CASSLGRRNYGYTF. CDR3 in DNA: TGTGCCAGCAGTTTGGGACGGCGTAACTATGGCTACACCTTC.

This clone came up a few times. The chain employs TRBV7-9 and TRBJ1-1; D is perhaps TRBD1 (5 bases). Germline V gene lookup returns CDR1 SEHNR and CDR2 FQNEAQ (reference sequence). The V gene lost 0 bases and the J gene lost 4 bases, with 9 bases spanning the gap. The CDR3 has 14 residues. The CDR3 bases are TGTGCCAGCAGCTTAGCGGCGGGGGGCACTGAAGCTTTCTTT. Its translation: CASSLAAGGTEAFF.

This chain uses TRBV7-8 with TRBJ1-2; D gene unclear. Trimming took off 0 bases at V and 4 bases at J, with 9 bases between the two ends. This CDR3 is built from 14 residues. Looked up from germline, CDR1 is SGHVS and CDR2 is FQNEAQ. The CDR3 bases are TGTGCCAGCAGCTTAGCGGCGACCGCCTATGGCTACACCTTC. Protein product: CASSLAATAYGYTF.

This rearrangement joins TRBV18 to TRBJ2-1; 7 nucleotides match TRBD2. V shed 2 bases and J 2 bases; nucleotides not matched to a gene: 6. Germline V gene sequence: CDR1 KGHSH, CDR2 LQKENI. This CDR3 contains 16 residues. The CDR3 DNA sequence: TGTGCCAGCTCACCAGACTGGGGAGGGGCCTACAATGAGCAGTTCTTC. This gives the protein CASSPDWGGAYNEQFF.

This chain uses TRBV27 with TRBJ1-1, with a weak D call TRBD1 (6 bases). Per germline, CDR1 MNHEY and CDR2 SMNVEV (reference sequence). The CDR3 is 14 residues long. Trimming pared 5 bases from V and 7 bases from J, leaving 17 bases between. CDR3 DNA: TGTGCCAGCAGTCCCTTCGGGGGCTACCTTGAAGCTTTCTTT. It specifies CASSPFGGYLEAFF.

The CDR3 DNA reads as TGTGCCACCAGTGTTGGCGGGGAGGGAAACACCATATATTTT. It encodes CATSVGGEGNTIYF. The genes are TRBV24-1 and TRBJ1-3; D is uncertain. CDR1 and CDR2 (germline): KGHDR, SFDVKD. Trimming shortened V by 5 bases and J by 4 bases, and 11 bases separated the two germline ends. The CDR3 is 14 residues long.

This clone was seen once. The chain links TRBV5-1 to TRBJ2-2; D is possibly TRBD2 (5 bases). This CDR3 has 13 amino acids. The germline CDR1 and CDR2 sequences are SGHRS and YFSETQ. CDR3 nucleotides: TGCGTAGAGGGCGGCTATTCGGCCGGGGAGCTGTTTTTT. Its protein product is CVEGGYSAGELFF.

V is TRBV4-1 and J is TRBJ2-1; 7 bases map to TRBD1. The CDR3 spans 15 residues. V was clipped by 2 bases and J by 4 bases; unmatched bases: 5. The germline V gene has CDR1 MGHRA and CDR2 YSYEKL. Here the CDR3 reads CASSQFWDRYNEQFF. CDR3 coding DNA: TGCGCCAGCAGCCAATTCTGGGACAGATACAATGAGCAGTTCTTC.

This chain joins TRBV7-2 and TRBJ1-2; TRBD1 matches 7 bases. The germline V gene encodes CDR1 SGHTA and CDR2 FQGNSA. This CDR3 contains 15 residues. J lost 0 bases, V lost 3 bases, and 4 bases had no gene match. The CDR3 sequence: CASSLYRGANYGYTF. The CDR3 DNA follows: TGTGCCAGCAGCTTGTACAGGGGCGCTAACTATGGCTACACCTTC.

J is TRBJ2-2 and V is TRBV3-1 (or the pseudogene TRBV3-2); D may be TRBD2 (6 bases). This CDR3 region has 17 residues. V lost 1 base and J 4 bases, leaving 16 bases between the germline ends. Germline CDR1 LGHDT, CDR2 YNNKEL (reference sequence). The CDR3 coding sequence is TGTGCCAGCAGCCAAGGATCGGGGGTTCGCGTCACCGGGGAGCTGTTTTTT. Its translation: CASSQGSGVRVTGELFF.

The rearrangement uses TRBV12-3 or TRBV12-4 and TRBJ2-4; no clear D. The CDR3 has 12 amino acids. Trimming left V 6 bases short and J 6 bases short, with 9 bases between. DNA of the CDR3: TGTGCCAGCAGAGCCGGGCCAAACATTCAGTACTTC. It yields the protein CASRAGPNIQYF.